This T cell receptor beta chain was observed in a study of blood T cell repertoires in COVID-19. Study in general: T cells, B-cell-depleted T cells, or PBMCs supplied cDNA or gDNA.

Categorization into cohorts depended on clinical history that participants reported. Recovered status applied to Cohort 3 donors who had two consecutive negative PCRs. It also applied to those with clearance or with symptom resolution. Some clones are missing from TCRdb's copy, which holds only in-frame ones; the method was immunoSEQ multiplex PCR. In the table there are about 310,000 clones, roughly 89% of which are singletons. The V gene's germline CDR1 is MNHEY and CDR2 SVGAGI. CDR3 length: 13 residues. Trimming left V 9 bases short and J 6 bases short, with 15 bases between. The chain links TRBV6-5 to TRBJ2-1; possibly TRBD1 for D (5 bases). This sequence originates from a woman aged 18-29 years who had recovered from COVID-19. Sequences were obtained from PBMCs or T cells enriched from blood (not recorded which). The CDR3 sequence is CARTQGSANEQFF. CDR3 nucleotides: TGTGCCAGGACCCAGGGTTCGGCCAATGAGCAGTTCTTC.